This passage covers 7 T cell receptor beta chains from one sample sequenced in a study of response to subunit inactivated influenza vaccine. Each CDR3 protein is one row after TCRdb ran MiXCR on the RT-PCR reads. The profile shows about 530,000 distinct CDR3 sequences, about 10% of them singletons. The sequencing here drew on PBMCs from blood, taken on the day of vaccination. Every receptor here comes from a man in his forties or fifties who received an inactivated influenza vaccine.

This clonotype was counted between two and nine times. This sequence joins TRBV5-1 and TRBJ2-1, with 8 bases aligning to TRBD2. There are 16 residues in the CDR3. CDR1 is SGHRS, CDR2 YFSETQ, per germline. J was trimmed by 8 bases and V by 2 bases; bases with no gene match: 12. In nucleotides, the CDR3 is TGCGCCAGCAGCTTCGCCGGGACTAGTAAAACCGATGAGCAGTTCTTC. Its translation: CASSFAGTSKTDEQFF.

As DNA, the CDR3 is TGTGCCAGCAGTATCCGGGACAGGGGAGACACTGAAGCTTTCTTT. The encoded protein is CASSIRDRGDTEAFF. The chain uses TRBV25-1 and TRBJ1-1, with 10 bases lining up with TRBD1. Looked up from germline, CDR1 is MGHDK and CDR2 is SYGVNS. The CDR3 totals 15 residues. Trimming removed 5 bases from V and 3 bases from J; junction bases left unmatched: 6.

The V and J genes are TRBV20-1 and TRBJ2-3; 8 bases map to TRBD2. This CDR3 region has 18 residues. With 0 bases clipped from V and 0 bases from J, the junction kept 11 bases outside the gene matches. Germline loops: CDR1 DFQATT, CDR2 SNEGSKA (reference sequence). The CDR3 bases are TGCAGTGCTAGAGATTTTCAAGCGGGAGACGTGAGCACAGATACGCAGTATTTT. Translating it yields CSARDFQAGDVSTDTQYF.

This clonotype was counted only a few times. The chain employs TRBV28 and TRBJ2-7, with 7 bases that match TRBD2. CDR1 MDHEN and CDR2 SYDVKM come from the germline V gene. With 6 bases clipped from V and 0 bases from J, the junction kept 8 bases outside the gene matches. The length of the CDR3 is 15 residues. The CDR3 loop reads CASRGSGKVSYEQYF. As DNA, the CDR3 is TGTGCCAGCAGGGGGAGCGGGAAGGTCTCCTACGAGCAGTACTTC.

The sample holds many counts of this clonotype. The CDR3 sequence: CASSQVSERRRGTGELFF. The CDR3 DNA follows: TGTGCCAGCAGCCAAGTATCCGAGCGCAGAAGGGGCACCGGGGAGCTGTTTTTT. The chain carries TRBV4-2 and TRBJ2-2; the D gene is possibly TRBD1 (5 bases). Germline CDR1 is LGHNA and CDR2 is YNFKEQ. The CDR3 is 18 amino acids. V shed 1 base and J shed 4 bases, with 19 bases lying between them.

This chain joins TRBV20-1 and TRBJ2-7; D not certain. This CDR3 spans 16 amino acids. V dropped 0 bases and J dropped 2 bases, with 17 bases sitting between them. Germline-derived CDR1 and CDR2 are DFQATT and SNEGSKA (reference sequence). This CDR3 reads CSARDGSPNPTYEQYF. In DNA form, the CDR3 reads TGCAGTGCTAGAGATGGTAGCCCTAATCCGACCTACGAGCAGTACTTC.

This clonotype has a handful of counts. The rearrangement joins TRBV2 to TRBJ1-1; D ambiguous. V lost 6 bases and J lost 6, with 17 bases in between. Germline V gives CDR1 SNHLY, CDR2 FYNNEI. The CDR3 is 14 residues long. CDR3 nucleotide sequence: TGTGCCAGCAGCAGGATAGGGTCGGTCCCTGAAGCTTTCTTT. It codes for CASSRIGSVPEAFF.